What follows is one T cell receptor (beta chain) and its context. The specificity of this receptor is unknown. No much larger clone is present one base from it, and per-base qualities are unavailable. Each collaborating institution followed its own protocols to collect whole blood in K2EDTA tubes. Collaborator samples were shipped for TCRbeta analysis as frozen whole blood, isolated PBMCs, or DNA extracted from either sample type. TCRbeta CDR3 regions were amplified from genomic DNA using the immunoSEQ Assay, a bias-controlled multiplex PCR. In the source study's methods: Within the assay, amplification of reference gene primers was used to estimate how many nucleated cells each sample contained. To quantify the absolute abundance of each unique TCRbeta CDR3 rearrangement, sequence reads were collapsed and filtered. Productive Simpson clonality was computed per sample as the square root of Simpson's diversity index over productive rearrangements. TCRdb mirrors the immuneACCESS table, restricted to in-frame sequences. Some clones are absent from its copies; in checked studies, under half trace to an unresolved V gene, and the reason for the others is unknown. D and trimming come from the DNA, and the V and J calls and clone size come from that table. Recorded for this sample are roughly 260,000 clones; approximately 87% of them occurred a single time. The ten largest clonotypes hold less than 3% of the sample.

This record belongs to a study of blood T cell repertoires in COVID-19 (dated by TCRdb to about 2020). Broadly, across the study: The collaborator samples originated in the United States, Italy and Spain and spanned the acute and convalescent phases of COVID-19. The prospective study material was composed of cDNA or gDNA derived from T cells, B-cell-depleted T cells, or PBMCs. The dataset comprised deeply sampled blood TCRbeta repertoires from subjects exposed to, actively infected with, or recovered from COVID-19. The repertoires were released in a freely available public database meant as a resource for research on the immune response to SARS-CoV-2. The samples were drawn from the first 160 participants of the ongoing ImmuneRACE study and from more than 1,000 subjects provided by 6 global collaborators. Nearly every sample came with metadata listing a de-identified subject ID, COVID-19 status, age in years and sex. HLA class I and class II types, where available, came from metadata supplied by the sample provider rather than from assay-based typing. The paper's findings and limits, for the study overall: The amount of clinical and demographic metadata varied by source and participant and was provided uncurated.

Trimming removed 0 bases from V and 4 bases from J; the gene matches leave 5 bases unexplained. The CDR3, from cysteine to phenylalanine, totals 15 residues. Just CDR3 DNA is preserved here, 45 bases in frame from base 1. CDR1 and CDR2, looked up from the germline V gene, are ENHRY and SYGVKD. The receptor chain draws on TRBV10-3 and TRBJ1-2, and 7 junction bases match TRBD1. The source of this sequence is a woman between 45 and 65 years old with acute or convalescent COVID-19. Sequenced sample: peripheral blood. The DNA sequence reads TGTGCCATCAGTGAGTCTGACAGGGTGGGCTATGGCTACACCTTC. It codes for CAISESDRVGYGYTF.